One T cell receptor (beta chain) is described in this entry. CDR1 MNHEY and CDR2 SMNVEV come from the germline V gene (reference sequence). V was clipped by 6 bases and J by 3 bases, with 12 bases between them. The CDR3 extends over 14 amino acids. This entry belongs to a study of shared clonotypes between healthy human individuals. CD45RO-negative cells were positively selected for CCR7, leaving out terminally differentiated effector memory CD45RA+ cells. The protocol was immunoSEQ multiplex PCR, while the TCRdb copy is restricted to in-frame clones and leaves out a portion. The repertoire holds about 700,000 clones, with 92% as singletons.

V gene TRBV27 combines with J gene TRBJ2-1, with D tentatively TRBD2 (5 bases). The sample was naive CD8+ T cells sorted from blood. The receptor was derived from a man younger than 40 in good health. CDR3 coding DNA: TGTGCCAGCAGCATGGCCGGGATCTACAATGAGCAGTTCTTC. This sequence encodes CASSMAGIYNEQFF.